This T cell receptor beta chain is from a study of OX40 agonist ivuxolimab in advanced cancers. Study results and caveats: Both CD4+ and CD8+ T cell populations in blood had undergone clonal expansion by week 6 at 0.1 to 3.0 mg/kg.

Produced via immunoSEQ multiplex PCR; TCRdb's table is partial and in-frame only. Of more than 80,000 clones in the sample, around 94% were seen once. V lost 6 bases, J lost 0 bases, and 1 base stayed unmatched. Germline V gene lookup returns CDR1 SNHLY and CDR2 FYNNEI. This CDR3 contains 14 residues. Note on this clone: Its antigen is undetermined.

The material sequenced was CD4+ or CD8+ T cells sorted from blood, taken in a trial of the OX40 agonist ivuxolimab. The receptor's source is an adult with an advanced solid tumor such as melanoma, head and neck, liver or kidney cancer. The chain uses TRBV2 and TRBJ2-2; 7 nucleotides agree with TRBD2. The chain's CDR3 is CASRLAPNTGELFF. CDR3 coding DNA: TGTGCCAGCAGACTAGCGCCGAACACCGGGGAGCTGTTTTTT.